The sequence of this TCR beta chain was determined in a study of cytomegalovirus exposure and HLA in healthy donors. This PCR relied on a set of 60 Vbeta primers and 13 Jbeta primers. The protocol was immunoSEQ multiplex PCR, while the TCRdb copy is restricted to in-frame clones and leaves out a portion. The table includes more than 80,000 clones, roughly 76% detected once. The sequence came from a woman aged 55-70 years in good health and CMV-seropositive. Specimen: PBMCs.

The CDR3 reads CASSPVRDTQYF. CDR3 sequence (DNA): TGTGCCAGCTCCCCCGTCCGAGATACGCAGTATTTT. J is TRBJ2-3 and V is TRBV18; D not certain. Germline CDR1 is KGHSH and CDR2 is LQKENI. The V and J ends lost 6 bases and 5 bases respectively, with 9 bases between them. There are 12 residues in the CDR3.